Listed below are T cell receptor beta chains from one sample, sequenced in a study of early T cells in non-severe SARS-CoV-2 infection. TCRdb called the 5' RACE reads again in MiXCR, with one record for every CDR3 protein. This table holds 100,000 or so distinct CDR3 sequences, less than 15% found once. Sequenced material: whole blood. The receptors stem from an adult who was a healthcare worker with PCR-confirmed SARS-CoV-2 infection or an uninfected control (not recorded which). Each CDR3 is given with its conserved first and last residue. Each record gives: V gene, D gene, J gene, clone size, CDR3 protein, CDR3 DNA. A D gene is named only where the DNA matches it firmly. The size field is filled for only some rows; it gives once, few, many or a size class.

V gene: TRBV2; D gene: TRBD2; J gene: TRBJ2-1; clone size: many; CDR3 protein: CASSGTSGRHEQFF; CDR3 DNA: TGTGCCAGCAGTGGGACTAGCGGGAGGCATGAGCAGTTCTTC
V gene: TRBV20-1; D gene: -; J gene: TRBJ2-7; clone size: -; CDR3 protein: CSARGGRLYEQYF; CDR3 DNA: TGCAGTGCTAGAGGTGGCCGTCTCTACGAGCAGTACTTC
V gene: TRBV29-1; D gene: -; J gene: TRBJ1-2; clone size: -; CDR3 protein: CSVDYGSYGYTF; CDR3 DNA: TGCAGCGTTGATTACGGATCCTATGGCTACACCTTC
V gene: TRBV6-2/TRBV6-3; D gene: TRBD2; J gene: TRBJ2-7; clone size: few; CDR3 protein: CASSKGTTYEQYF; CDR3 DNA: TGTGCCAGCAGTAAAGGGACTACCTACGAGCAGTACTTC
V gene: TRBV5-8; D gene: -; J gene: TRBJ1-4; clone size: -; CDR3 protein: CASSLIDRNEKLFF; CDR3 DNA: TGTGCCAGCAGCTTGATCGACAGGAATGAAAAACTGTTTTTT
V gene: TRBV21-1; D gene: -; J gene: TRBJ2-1; clone size: many; CDR3 protein: CASSKEERSYNEQFF; CDR3 DNA: TGTGCCAGCAGCAAAGAGGAGAGATCCTACAATGAGCAGTTCTTC
V gene: TRBV4-1; D gene: TRBD1; J gene: TRBJ2-7; clone size: -; CDR3 protein: CASSQDERQGTNEQYF; CDR3 DNA: TGCGCCAGCAGCCAAGATGAGAGACAGGGGACCAACGAGCAGTACTTC
V gene: TRBV28; D gene: TRBD1; J gene: TRBJ2-7; clone size: -; CDR3 protein: CATSRDSSYEQYF; CDR3 DNA: TGTGCCACCAGTCGGGACAGCTCCTACGAGCAGTACTTC
V gene: TRBV11-2; D gene: TRBD2; J gene: TRBJ2-3; clone size: -; CDR3 protein: CASSPLKREWVDTQYF; CDR3 DNA: TGTGCCAGCAGCCCCCTCAAGCGGGAGTGGGTAGATACGCAGTATTTT
V gene: TRBV19; D gene: TRBD1; J gene: TRBJ2-2; clone size: many; CDR3 protein: CASRRDRVAGELFF; CDR3 DNA: TGTGCCAGTAGGAGAGACAGGGTTGCCGGGGAGCTGTTTTTT
V gene: TRBV7-8; D gene: -; J gene: TRBJ2-4; clone size: -; CDR3 protein: CASSPRTDRKNIQYF; CDR3 DNA: TGTGCCAGCAGCCCCAGGACCGATCGCAAAAACATTCAGTACTTC
V gene: TRBV2; D gene: -; J gene: TRBJ2-7; clone size: many; CDR3 protein: CASGSLAYEQYF; CDR3 DNA: TGTGCCAGCGGTTCTCTGGCCTACGAGCAGTACTTC
V gene: TRBV28; D gene: -; J gene: TRBJ2-3; clone size: few; CDR3 protein: CASSLWNTQYF; CDR3 DNA: TGTGCCAGCAGTTTATGGAATACGCAGTATTTT
V gene: TRBV20-1; D gene: TRBD1; J gene: TRBJ1-2; clone size: many; CDR3 protein: CTTPEPDRVTYGYTF; CDR3 DNA: TGCACAACCCCGGAACCGGACAGGGTGACCTATGGCTACACCTTC
V gene: TRBV14; D gene: TRBD2; J gene: TRBJ2-1; clone size: few; CDR3 protein: CASSHRTSGFQEQFF; CDR3 DNA: TGTGCCAGCAGCCATCGAACTAGCGGGTTTCAGGAGCAGTTCTTC
V gene: TRBV7-9; D gene: TRBD1; J gene: TRBJ1-5; clone size: many; CDR3 protein: CASSFRGDQPQHF; CDR3 DNA: TGTGCCAGCAGCTTCAGGGGGGATCAGCCCCAGCATTTT
V gene: TRBV6-2/TRBV6-3; D gene: TRBD2; J gene: TRBJ2-1; clone size: many; CDR3 protein: CASTKILAGAFHEQFF; CDR3 DNA: TGTGCCAGCACCAAGATACTAGCGGGAGCATTTCATGAGCAGTTCTTC
V gene: TRBV20-1; D gene: TRBD2; J gene: TRBJ2-1; clone size: -; CDR3 protein: CSARSPAGASYNEQFF; CDR3 DNA: TGCAGTGCTAGATCTCCCGCGGGAGCTTCCTACAATGAGCAGTTCTTC
V gene: TRBV4-3; D gene: -; J gene: TRBJ1-4; clone size: -; CDR3 protein: CASSSDSTNEKLFF; CDR3 DNA: TGCGCCAGCAGCTCCGACAGCACTAATGAAAAACTGTTTTTT
V gene: TRBV6-6; D gene: TRBD1; J gene: TRBJ1-5; clone size: few; CDR3 protein: CASSPPGTGGRNQPQHF; CDR3 DNA: TGTGCCAGCAGTCCTCCAGGGACAGGGGGAAGGAATCAGCCCCAGCATTTT
V gene: TRBV7-9; D gene: -; J gene: TRBJ1-1; clone size: many; CDR3 protein: CASSHRVPNTEAFF; CDR3 DNA: TGTGCCAGCAGTCATAGAGTGCCCAACACTGAAGCTTTCTTT
V gene: TRBV2; D gene: TRBD2; J gene: TRBJ2-1; clone size: few; CDR3 protein: CASSTFGTKNEQFF; CDR3 DNA: TGTGCCAGCAGTACGTTCGGGACTAAAAATGAGCAGTTCTTC
V gene: TRBV7-3; D gene: -; J gene: TRBJ1-5; clone size: few; CDR3 protein: CASAAARYQPQHF; CDR3 DNA: TGTGCCAGCGCCGCGGCCCGATATCAGCCCCAGCATTTT
V gene: TRBV29-1; D gene: TRBD1; J gene: TRBJ1-1; clone size: many; CDR3 protein: CSTLTGRDTEAFF; CDR3 DNA: TGCAGCACTTTGACAGGGAGGGACACTGAAGCTTTCTTT
V gene: TRBV11-2; D gene: -; J gene: TRBJ2-7; clone size: -; CDR3 protein: CASSLEGSDYEQYF; CDR3 DNA: TGTGCCAGCAGCTTAGAGGGCTCTGACTACGAGCAGTACTTC
V gene: TRBV6-2/TRBV6-3; D gene: -; J gene: TRBJ2-1; clone size: many; CDR3 protein: CASSYSVREQFF; CDR3 DNA: TGTGCCAGCAGTTACTCGGTCCGGGAGCAGTTCTTC
V gene: TRBV5-1; D gene: -; J gene: TRBJ1-6; clone size: -; CDR3 protein: CASSLGAGDNSPLHF; CDR3 DNA: TGCGCCAGCAGCTTGGGGGCAGGGGATAATTCACCCCTCCACTTT
V gene: TRBV28; D gene: TRBD1; J gene: TRBJ2-2; clone size: -; CDR3 protein: CASSLPRGRGAGELFF; CDR3 DNA: TGTGCCAGCAGCCTCCCCAGGGGGCGCGGGGCCGGGGAGCTGTTTTTT
V gene: TRBV18; D gene: -; J gene: TRBJ1-1; clone size: many; CDR3 protein: CASSPVENTEAFF; CDR3 DNA: TGTGCCAGCTCACCAGTGGAGAACACTGAAGCTTTCTTT
V gene: TRBV9; D gene: -; J gene: TRBJ1-5; clone size: -; CDR3 protein: CASSGRHSNQPQHF; CDR3 DNA: TGTGCCAGCAGCGGAAGACATAGCAATCAGCCCCAGCATTTT
V gene: TRBV20-1; D gene: -; J gene: TRBJ2-4; clone size: few; CDR3 protein: CSAGDPAIQYF; CDR3 DNA: TGCAGTGCTGGGGACCCCGCCATTCAGTACTTC
V gene: TRBV12-3/TRBV12-4; D gene: TRBD2; J gene: TRBJ2-1; clone size: few; CDR3 protein: CASRGAAGATYNEQFF; CDR3 DNA: TGTGCCAGCAGAGGAGCAGCGGGAGCCACCTACAATGAGCAGTTCTTC
V gene: TRBV28; D gene: -; J gene: TRBJ1-6; clone size: few; CDR3 protein: CASSFPPAGASPLHF; CDR3 DNA: TGTGCCAGCAGTTTCCCACCAGCTGGGGCTTCACCCCTCCACTTT
V gene: TRBV6-1; D gene: -; J gene: TRBJ2-7; clone size: many; CDR3 protein: CASSEYRVTYEQYF; CDR3 DNA: TGTGCCAGCAGTGAATACAGGGTCACCTACGAGCAGTACTTC
V gene: TRBV5-5; D gene: -; J gene: TRBJ1-1; clone size: few; CDR3 protein: CASSLNSGRKNTEAFF; CDR3 DNA: TGTGCCAGCAGCTTGAACTCCGGGCGGAAGAACACTGAAGCTTTCTTT
V gene: TRBV7-3; D gene: -; J gene: TRBJ2-3; clone size: many; CDR3 protein: CASSLGADTQYF; CDR3 DNA: TGTGCCAGCAGCCTCGGCGCAGATACGCAGTATTTT
V gene: TRBV24-1; D gene: -; J gene: TRBJ2-2; clone size: -; CDR3 protein: CATAETVAPGELFF; CDR3 DNA: TGTGCCACCGCCGAGACAGTGGCTCCCGGGGAGCTGTTTTTT
V gene: TRBV3-1; D gene: -; J gene: TRBJ1-1; clone size: -; CDR3 protein: CASSQQQNTEAFF; CDR3 DNA: TGTGCCAGCAGCCAACAGCAGAACACTGAAGCTTTCTTT
V gene: TRBV20-1; D gene: TRBD2; J gene: TRBJ2-1; clone size: many; CDR3 protein: CSARSLISSGNEQFF; CDR3 DNA: TGCAGTGCTAGAAGCCTCATTTCTAGCGGGAATGAGCAGTTCTTC
V gene: TRBV7-8; D gene: TRBD1; J gene: TRBJ2-7; clone size: many; CDR3 protein: CASSLGDRVGQYF; CDR3 DNA: TGTGCCAGCAGCTTAGGGGACAGGGTTGGGCAGTACTTC
V gene: TRBV20-1; D gene: TRBD1; J gene: TRBJ2-3; clone size: -; CDR3 protein: CSPGTGRTDTQYF; CDR3 DNA: TGCAGTCCCGGGACAGGGCGCACAGATACGCAGTATTTT
V gene: TRBV7-9; D gene: -; J gene: TRBJ2-1; clone size: many; CDR3 protein: CASSDHKNEQFF; CDR3 DNA: TGTGCCAGCAGCGATCACAAAAATGAGCAGTTCTTC
V gene: TRBV20-1; D gene: -; J gene: TRBJ2-3; clone size: many; CDR3 protein: CSATASWGSHLATSTDTQYF; CDR3 DNA: TGCAGTGCTACCGCCTCCTGGGGAAGCCACCTAGCGACAAGCACAGATACGCAGTATTTT
V gene: TRBV29-1; D gene: -; J gene: TRBJ2-1; clone size: few; CDR3 protein: CSVDRTYSYNEQFF; CDR3 DNA: TGCAGCGTGGATAGGACTTACTCCTACAATGAGCAGTTCTTC
V gene: TRBV5-1; D gene: -; J gene: TRBJ1-1; clone size: few; CDR3 protein: CASSRMGESTEAFF; CDR3 DNA: TGCGCCAGCAGCCGCATGGGGGAAAGCACTGAAGCTTTCTTT
V gene: TRBV9; D gene: TRBD2; J gene: TRBJ2-2; clone size: -; CDR3 protein: CASSAAGAAGELFF; CDR3 DNA: TGTGCCAGCAGCGCGGCGGGAGCTGCCGGGGAGCTGTTTTTT
V gene: TRBV2; D gene: -; J gene: TRBJ2-5; clone size: many; CDR3 protein: CASLQGQETQYF; CDR3 DNA: TGTGCCAGCTTACAGGGACAAGAGACCCAGTACTTC
V gene: TRBV28; D gene: -; J gene: TRBJ1-5; clone size: -; CDR3 protein: CASRFLTGQPQHF; CDR3 DNA: TGTGCCAGCAGGTTCTTGACGGGCCAGCCCCAGCATTTT
V gene: TRBV28; D gene: -; J gene: TRBJ2-1; clone size: few; CDR3 protein: CASSPWGPRGEQFF; CDR3 DNA: TGTGCCAGCAGCCCCTGGGGCCCACGGGGTGAGCAGTTCTTC
V gene: TRBV5-6; D gene: TRBD1; J gene: TRBJ2-7; clone size: many; CDR3 protein: CASSSPGQGSGQQYF; CDR3 DNA: TGTGCCAGCAGCTCTCCGGGACAGGGGTCCGGGCAGCAGTACTTC
V gene: TRBV18; D gene: -; J gene: TRBJ1-3; clone size: many; CDR3 protein: CASSPRDPGNTIYF; CDR3 DNA: TGTGCCAGCTCACCAAGGGATCCTGGAAACACCATATATTTT
V gene: TRBV7-9; D gene: -; J gene: TRBJ2-1; clone size: many; CDR3 protein: CASSEREDPGQRPSYNEQFF; CDR3 DNA: TGTGCCAGCAGCGAAAGGGAGGACCCGGGCCAGCGGCCCTCCTACAATGAGCAGTTCTTC
V gene: TRBV5-6; D gene: -; J gene: TRBJ1-5; clone size: -; CDR3 protein: CASSLSPNQPQHF; CDR3 DNA: TGTGCCAGCAGCTTGAGCCCCAATCAGCCCCAGCATTTT